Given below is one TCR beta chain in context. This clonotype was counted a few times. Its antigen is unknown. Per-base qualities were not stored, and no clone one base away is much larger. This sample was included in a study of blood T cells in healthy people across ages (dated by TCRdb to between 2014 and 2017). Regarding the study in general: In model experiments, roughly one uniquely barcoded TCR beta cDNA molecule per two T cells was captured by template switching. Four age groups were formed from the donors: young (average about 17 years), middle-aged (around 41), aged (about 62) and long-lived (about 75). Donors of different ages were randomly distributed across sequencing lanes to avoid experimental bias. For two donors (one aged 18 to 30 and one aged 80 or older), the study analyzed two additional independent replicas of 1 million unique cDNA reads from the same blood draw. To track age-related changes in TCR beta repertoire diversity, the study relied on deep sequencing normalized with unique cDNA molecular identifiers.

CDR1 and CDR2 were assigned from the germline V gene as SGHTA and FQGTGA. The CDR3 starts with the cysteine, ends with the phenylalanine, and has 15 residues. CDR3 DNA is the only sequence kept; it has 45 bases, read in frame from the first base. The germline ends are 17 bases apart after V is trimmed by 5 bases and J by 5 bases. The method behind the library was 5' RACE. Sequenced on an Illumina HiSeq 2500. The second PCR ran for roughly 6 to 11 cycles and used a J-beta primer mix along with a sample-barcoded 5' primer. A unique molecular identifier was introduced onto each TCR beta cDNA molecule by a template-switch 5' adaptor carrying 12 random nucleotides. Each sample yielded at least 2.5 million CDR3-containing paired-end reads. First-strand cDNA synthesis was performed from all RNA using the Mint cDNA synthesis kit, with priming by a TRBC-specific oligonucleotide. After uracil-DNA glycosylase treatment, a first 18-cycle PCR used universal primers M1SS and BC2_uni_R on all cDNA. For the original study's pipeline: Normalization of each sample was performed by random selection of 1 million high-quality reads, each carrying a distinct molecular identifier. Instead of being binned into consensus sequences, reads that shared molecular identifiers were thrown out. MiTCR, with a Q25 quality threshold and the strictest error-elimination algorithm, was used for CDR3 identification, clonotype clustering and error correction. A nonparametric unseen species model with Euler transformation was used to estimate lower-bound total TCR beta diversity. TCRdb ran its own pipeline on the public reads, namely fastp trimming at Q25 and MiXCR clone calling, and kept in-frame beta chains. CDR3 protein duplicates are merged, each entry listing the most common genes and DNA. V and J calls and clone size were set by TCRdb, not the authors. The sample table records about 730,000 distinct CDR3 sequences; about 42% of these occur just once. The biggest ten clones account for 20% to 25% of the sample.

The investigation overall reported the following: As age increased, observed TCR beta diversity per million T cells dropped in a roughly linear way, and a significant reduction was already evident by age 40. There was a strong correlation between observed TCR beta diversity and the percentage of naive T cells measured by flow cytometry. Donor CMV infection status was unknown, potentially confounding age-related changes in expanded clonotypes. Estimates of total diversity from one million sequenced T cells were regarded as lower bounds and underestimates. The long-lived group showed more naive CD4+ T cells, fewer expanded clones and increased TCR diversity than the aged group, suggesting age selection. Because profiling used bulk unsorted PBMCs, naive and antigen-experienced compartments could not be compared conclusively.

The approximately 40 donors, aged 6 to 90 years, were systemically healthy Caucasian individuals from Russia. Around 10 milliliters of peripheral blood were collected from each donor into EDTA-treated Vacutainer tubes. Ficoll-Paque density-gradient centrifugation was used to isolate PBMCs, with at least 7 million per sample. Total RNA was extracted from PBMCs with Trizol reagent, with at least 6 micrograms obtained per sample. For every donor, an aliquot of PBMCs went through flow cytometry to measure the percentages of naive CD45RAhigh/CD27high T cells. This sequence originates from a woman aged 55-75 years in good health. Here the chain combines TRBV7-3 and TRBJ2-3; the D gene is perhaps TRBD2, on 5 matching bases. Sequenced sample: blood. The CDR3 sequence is CASSRSSNTRDTQYF. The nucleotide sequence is TGTGCCAGCAGCCGCTCTAGCAATACGAGAGATACGCAGTATTTT. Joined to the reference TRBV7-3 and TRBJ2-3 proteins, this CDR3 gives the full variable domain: GAGVSQTPSNKVTEKGKYVELRCDPISGHTALYWYRQSLGQGPEFLIYFQGTGAADDSGLPNDRFFAVRPEGSVSTLKIQRTERGDSAVYLCASSRSSNTRDTQYFGPGTRLTVL.